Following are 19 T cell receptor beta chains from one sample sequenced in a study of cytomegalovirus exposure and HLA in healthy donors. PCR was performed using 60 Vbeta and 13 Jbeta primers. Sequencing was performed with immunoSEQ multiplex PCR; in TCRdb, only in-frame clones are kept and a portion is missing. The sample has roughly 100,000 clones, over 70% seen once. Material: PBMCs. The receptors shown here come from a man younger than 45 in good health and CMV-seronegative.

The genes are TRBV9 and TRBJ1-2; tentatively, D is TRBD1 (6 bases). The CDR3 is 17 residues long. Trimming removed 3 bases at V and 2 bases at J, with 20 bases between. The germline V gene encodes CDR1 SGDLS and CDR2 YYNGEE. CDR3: CASSGVGQTPTNYGYTF. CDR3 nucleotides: TGTGCCAGCAGCGGGGTTGGACAGACCCCTACCAACTATGGCTACACCTTC.

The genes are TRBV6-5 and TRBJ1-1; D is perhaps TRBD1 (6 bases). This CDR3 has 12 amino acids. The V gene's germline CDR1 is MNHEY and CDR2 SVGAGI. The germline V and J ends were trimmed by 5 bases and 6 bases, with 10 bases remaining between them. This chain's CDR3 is CASSGQFAEAFF. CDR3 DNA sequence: TGTGCCAGCAGTGGACAGTTCGCTGAAGCTTTCTTT.

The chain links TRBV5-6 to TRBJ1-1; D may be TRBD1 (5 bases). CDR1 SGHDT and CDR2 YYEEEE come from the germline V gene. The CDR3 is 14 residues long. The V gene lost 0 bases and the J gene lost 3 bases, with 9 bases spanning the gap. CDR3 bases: TGTGCCAGCAGCTTGGGGGCCAGGGACACTGAAGCTTTCTTT. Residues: CASSLGARDTEAFF.

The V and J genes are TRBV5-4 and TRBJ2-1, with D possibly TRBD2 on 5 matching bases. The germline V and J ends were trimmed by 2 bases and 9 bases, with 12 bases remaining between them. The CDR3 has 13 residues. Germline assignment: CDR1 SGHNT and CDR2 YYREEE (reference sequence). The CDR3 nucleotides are TGTGCCAGCAGCTTAGTCGGGGTTTTTGAGCAGTTCTTC. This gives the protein CASSLVGVFEQFF.

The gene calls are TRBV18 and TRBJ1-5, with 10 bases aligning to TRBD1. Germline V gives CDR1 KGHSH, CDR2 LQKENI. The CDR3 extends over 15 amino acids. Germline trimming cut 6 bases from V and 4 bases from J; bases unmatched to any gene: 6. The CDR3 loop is CASSSGTGVNQPQHF. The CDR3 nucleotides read TGTGCCAGCTCCTCCGGGACAGGGGTTAATCAGCCCCAGCATTTT.

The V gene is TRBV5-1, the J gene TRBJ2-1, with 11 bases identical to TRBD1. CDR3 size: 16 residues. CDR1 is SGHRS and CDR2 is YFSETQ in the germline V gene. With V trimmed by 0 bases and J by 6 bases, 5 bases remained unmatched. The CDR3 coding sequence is TGCGCCAGCAGCTTGGATATTGGGACAGGGGGCAATGAGCAGTTCTTC. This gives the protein CASSLDIGTGGNEQFF. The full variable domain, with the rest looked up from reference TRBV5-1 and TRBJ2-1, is KAGVTQTPRYLIKTRGQQVTLSCSPISGHRSVSWYQQTPGQGLQFLFEYFSETQRNKGNFPGRFSGRQFSNSRSEMNVSTLELGDSALYLCASSLDIGTGGNEQFFGPGTRLTVL.

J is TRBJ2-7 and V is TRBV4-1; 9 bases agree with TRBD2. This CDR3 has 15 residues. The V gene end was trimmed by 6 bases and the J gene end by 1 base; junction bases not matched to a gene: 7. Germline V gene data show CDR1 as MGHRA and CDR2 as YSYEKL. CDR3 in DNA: TGCGCCAGCAGTCACGGGCTAGCGGGGTCCTACGAGCAGTACTTC. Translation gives CASSHGLAGSYEQYF.

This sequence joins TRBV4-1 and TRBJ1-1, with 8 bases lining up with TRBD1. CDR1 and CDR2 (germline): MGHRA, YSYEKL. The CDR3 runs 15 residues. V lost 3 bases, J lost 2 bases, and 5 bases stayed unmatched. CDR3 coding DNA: TGCGCCAGCAGCCATCAGGGGGCAAGAAACACTGAAGCTTTCTTT. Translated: CASSHQGARNTEAFF.

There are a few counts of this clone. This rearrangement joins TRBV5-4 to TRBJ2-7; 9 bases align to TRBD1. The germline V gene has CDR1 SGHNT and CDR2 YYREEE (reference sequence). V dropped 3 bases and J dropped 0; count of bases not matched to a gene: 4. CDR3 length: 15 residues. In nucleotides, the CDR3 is TGTGCCAGCAGCTCCCGGGACAGGGCCTCCTACGAGCAGTACTTC. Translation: CASSSRDRASYEQYF. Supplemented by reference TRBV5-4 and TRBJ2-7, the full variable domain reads ETGVTQSPTHLIKTRGQQVTLRCSSQSGHNTVSWYQQALGQGPQFIFQYYREEENGRGNFPPRFSGLQFPNYSSELNVNALELDDSALYLCASSSRDRASYEQYFGPGTRLTVT.

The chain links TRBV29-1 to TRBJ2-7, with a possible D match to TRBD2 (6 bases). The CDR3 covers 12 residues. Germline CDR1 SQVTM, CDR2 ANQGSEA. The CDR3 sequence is CSARRGSREQYF. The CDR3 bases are TGCAGTGCCCGACGGGGGAGTAGGGAGCAGTACTTC.

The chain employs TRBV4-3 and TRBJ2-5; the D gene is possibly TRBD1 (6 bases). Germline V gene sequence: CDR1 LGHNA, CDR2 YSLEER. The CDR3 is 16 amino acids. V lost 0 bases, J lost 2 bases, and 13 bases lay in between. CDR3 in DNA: TGCGCCAGCAGCCAAGAGGGGGCGGCAGGGCAAGAGACCCAGTACTTC. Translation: CASSQEGAAGQETQYF.

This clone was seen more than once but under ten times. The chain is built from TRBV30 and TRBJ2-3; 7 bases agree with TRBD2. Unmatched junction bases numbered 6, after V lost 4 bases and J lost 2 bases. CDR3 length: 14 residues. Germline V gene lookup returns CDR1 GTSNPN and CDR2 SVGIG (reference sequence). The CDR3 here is CAWKGLTTTDTQYF. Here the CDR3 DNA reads TGTGCCTGGAAGGGACTAACGACCACAGATACGCAGTATTTT. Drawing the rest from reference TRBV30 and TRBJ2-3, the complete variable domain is SQTIHQWPATLVQPVGSPLSLECTVEGTSNPNLYWYRQAAGRGLQLLFYSVGIGQISSEVPQNLSASRPQDRQFILSSKKLLLSDSGFYLCAWKGLTTTDTQYFGPGTRLTVL.

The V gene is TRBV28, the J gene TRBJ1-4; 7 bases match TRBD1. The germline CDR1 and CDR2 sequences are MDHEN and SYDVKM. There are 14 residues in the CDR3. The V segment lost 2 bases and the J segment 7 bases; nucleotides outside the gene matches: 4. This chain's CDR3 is CASSLSQGGEKLFF. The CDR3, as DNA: TGTGCCAGCAGTTTAAGCCAGGGGGGTGAAAAACTGTTTTTT.

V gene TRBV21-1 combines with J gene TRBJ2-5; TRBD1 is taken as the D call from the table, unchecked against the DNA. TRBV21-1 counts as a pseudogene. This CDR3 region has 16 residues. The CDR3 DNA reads TGTGCCAGCAGCAAAGGAACAGACAGATCCCAAGAGACCCAGTACTTC. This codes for CASSKGTDRSQETQYF.

CDR3: CASSSQGGVETQYF. The CDR3 bases are TGTGCCAGCAGCTCACAGGGAGGGGTAGAGACCCAGTACTTC. The V call is TRBV5-4, the J call TRBJ2-5, with a weak D call TRBD2 (7 bases). This CDR3 is built from 14 residues. CDR1 and CDR2 from the germline V gene are SGHNT and YYREEE (reference sequence). V lost 3 bases and J 4 bases, leaving 13 bases between the germline ends.

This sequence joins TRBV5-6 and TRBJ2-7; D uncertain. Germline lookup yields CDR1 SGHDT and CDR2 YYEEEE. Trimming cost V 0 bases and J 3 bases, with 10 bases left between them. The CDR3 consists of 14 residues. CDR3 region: CASSLGIVHYEQYF. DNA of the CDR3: TGTGCCAGCAGCTTGGGTATAGTCCACTACGAGCAGTACTTC.

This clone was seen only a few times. The CDR3 DNA sequence: TGTGCCAGCAGTTTAGGGGGCTACCCTGAAGCTTTCTTT. This translates into CASSLGGYPEAFF. The chain uses TRBV28 and TRBJ1-1, with D tentatively TRBD1 (6 bases). Germline V gene lookup returns CDR1 MDHEN and CDR2 SYDVKM. The CDR3 is 13 residues long. Trimming removed 2 bases at V and 6 bases at J, with 10 bases between.

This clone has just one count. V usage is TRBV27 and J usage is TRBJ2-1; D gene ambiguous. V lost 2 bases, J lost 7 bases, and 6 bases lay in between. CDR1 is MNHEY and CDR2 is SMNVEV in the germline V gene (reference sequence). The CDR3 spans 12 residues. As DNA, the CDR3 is TGTGCCAGCAGTTTAGGCCGAAATGAGCAGTTCTTC. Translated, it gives CASSLGRNEQFF.

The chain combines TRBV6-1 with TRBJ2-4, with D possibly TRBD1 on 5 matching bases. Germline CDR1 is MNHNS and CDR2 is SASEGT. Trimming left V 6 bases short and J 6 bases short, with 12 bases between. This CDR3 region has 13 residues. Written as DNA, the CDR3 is TGTGCCAGCAGCCCGGGTCAGGGAAACATTCAGTACTTC. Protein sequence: CASSPGQGNIQYF.